Shown below are 2 T cell receptor beta chains from a single sample sequenced in a study of read filtering for tumor transcriptome and immune sequencing. This library used approximately 0.4 ug RNA and molecular barcoded adaptors spanning alpha/delta and beta/gamma chains. TCRdb re-derived calls from the reads in MiXCR, one entry per CDR3 protein. The sample holds about 86,000 distinct CDR3 sequences, about 12% seen once. Material: a population of CD138-negative cells sorted from bone marrow. These receptors came from a donor at least 40 years old with multiple myeloma.

In its sample, this clonotype was seen many times. The chain links TRBV6-1 to TRBJ1-4, with D tentatively TRBD1 (5 bases). V dropped 7 bases and J dropped 7 bases, with 22 bases sitting between them. This CDR3 comprises 16 residues. Germline values: CDR1 MNHNS, CDR2 SASEGT. The CDR3 here is CASMREGRNRFEKLFF. In DNA, the CDR3 is TGTGCCAGCATGAGGGAGGGGCGGAATAGGTTTGAAAAACTGTTTTTT.

This clonotype has ten or more counts. This chain uses TRBV11-3 with TRBJ2-7; TRBD1 matches 12 bases. CDR3 length equals 14 residues. V dropped 4 bases and J dropped 6; count of bases not matched to a gene: 4. Looked up from germline, CDR1 is SGHNT and CDR2 is YENEEA. The CDR3 DNA reads as TGTGCCAGCAGCTCCGGGACAGGGGGCCGCGAGCAGTACTTC. Residues: CASSSGTGGREQYF.